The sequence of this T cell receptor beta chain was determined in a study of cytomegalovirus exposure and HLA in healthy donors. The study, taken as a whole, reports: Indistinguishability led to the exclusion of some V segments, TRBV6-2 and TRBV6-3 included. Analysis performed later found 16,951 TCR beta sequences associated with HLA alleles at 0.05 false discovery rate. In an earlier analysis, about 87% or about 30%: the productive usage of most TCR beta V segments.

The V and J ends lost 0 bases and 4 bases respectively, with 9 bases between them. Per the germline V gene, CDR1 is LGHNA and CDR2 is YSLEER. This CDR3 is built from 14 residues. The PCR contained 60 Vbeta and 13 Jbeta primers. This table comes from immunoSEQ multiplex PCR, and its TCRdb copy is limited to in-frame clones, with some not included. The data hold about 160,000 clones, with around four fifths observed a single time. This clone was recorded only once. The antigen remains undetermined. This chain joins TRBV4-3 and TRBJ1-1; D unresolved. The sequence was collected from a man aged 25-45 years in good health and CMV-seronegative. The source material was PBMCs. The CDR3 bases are TGCGCCAGCAGCCAAGACGGGGTGGGCACTGAAGCTTTCTTT. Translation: CASSQDGVGTEAFF.